Included here is one T cell receptor (beta chain) sequence, with context. V lost 0 bases and J 1 base, leaving 4 bases between the germline ends. This CDR3 spans 14 amino acids. Germline V gene lookup returns CDR1 SGDLS and CDR2 YYNGEE. This entry comes from a study of cytomegalovirus exposure and HLA in healthy donors. Vbeta (60) and Jbeta (13) primers were used in the PCR. Profiled with immunoSEQ multiplex PCR; TCRdb holds only in-frame clones, not every one. This table holds around 280,000 clones, roughly 89% found once. The TCR comes from a woman between 18 and 29 years old in good health and CMV-seronegative. The sequenced material came from PBMCs. The genes are TRBV9 and TRBJ2-2; D call uncertain. The CDR3, as DNA: TGTGCCAGCAGCGTAGTCTTGAACACCGGGGAGCTGTTTTTT. It codes for CASSVVLNTGELFF.